A selection of T cell receptor beta chains follows, all from one sample in a study of T cells in Graves' hyperthyroidism and ophthalmopathy. Each CDR3 protein is one row after TCRdb ran MiXCR on the multiplex PCR reads. The sample shows 470,000 or so distinct CDR3 sequences, about 20% of them seen only once. The source material was blood. The receptors were sampled from a man aged 18 to 35 with Graves' hyperthyroidism. The CDR3 runs from the conserved cysteine through the conserved F or W. The D gene is left open where the match is weak. Not every row has a clone size; where given, it reads once, few, many or a size class.

V gene	CDR3 length	clone size	J gene	D gene	CDR3 protein	CDR3 DNA
TRBV6-1	14	few	TRBJ1-3	TRBD1	CAIRSTGEGNTIYF	TGTGCCATCAGGTCAACAGGGGAGGGAAACACCATATATTTT
TRBV28	13	many	TRBJ1-2	NA	CASSQGQNYGYTF	TGTGCCAGCTCGCAGGGGCAGAACTATGGCTACACCTTC
TRBV6-5	10	NA	TRBJ2-7	NA	CASLWHEQYF	TGTGCCAGTCTGTGGCACGAGCAGTACTTC
TRBV7-8	15	many	TRBJ2-5	NA	CASSGSRGSQETQYF	TGTGCCAGCAGCGGATCCAGGGGATCCCAAGAGACCCAGTACTTC
TRBV28	15	many	TRBJ2-7	NA	CASSRRGGFIYEQYF	TGTGCCAGCAGTAGGAGGGGGGGCTTCATCTACGAGCAGTACTTC
TRBV4-1	18	NA	TRBJ2-5	TRBD2	CASSRLVIAGGHGETQYF	TGCGCCAGCAGCCGCTTGGTGATAGCGGGGGGCCATGGAGAGACCCAGTACTTC
TRBV30	14	many	TRBJ2-5	NA	CAWKVGTYQETQYF	TGTGCCTGGAAAGTCGGGACCTACCAAGAGACCCAGTACTTC
TRBV11-2	13	many	TRBJ2-5	NA	CASRFGVGETQYF	TGTGCCAGCAGGTTCGGGGTTGGTGAGACCCAGTACTTC
TRBV7-2	15	many	TRBJ2-7	TRBD2	CASSWLAGDPYEQYF	TGTGCCAGCAGCTGGTTAGCGGGGGACCCCTACGAGCAGTACTTC
TRBV18	17	once	TRBJ1-2	TRBD1	CASSYAGTGGANNGYTF	TGTGCCAGCTCATACGCCGGGACAGGGGGAGCGAACAATGGCTACACCTTC
TRBV5-1	14	many	TRBJ2-2	TRBD1	CASSPTGDTGELFF	TGCGCCAGCAGCCCGACAGGGGACACCGGGGAGCTGTTTTTT
TRBV2	13	many	TRBJ2-7	NA	CASSERAGNEQYF	TGTGCCAGCAGTGAAAGGGCAGGGAACGAGCAGTACTTC
TRBV9	15	many	TRBJ1-1	TRBD1	CASSVGSGGDTEAFF	TGTGCCAGCAGCGTAGGGTCAGGGGGAGATACTGAAGCTTTCTTT
TRBV2	14	NA	TRBJ1-2	NA	CASSEERFDYGYTF	TGTGCCAGCAGTGAAGAGAGATTTGACTATGGCTACACCTTC
TRBV19	14	few	TRBJ2-4	TRBD1	CASKRQGPKNIQYF	TGTGCCAGTAAAAGACAGGGACCTAAAAACATTCAGTACTTC
TRBV5-1	13	many	TRBJ1-2	NA	CASSSEPGYGYTF	TGCGCCAGCAGCTCCGAGCCCGGATATGGCTACACCTTC
TRBV12-3/TRBV12-4	13	many	TRBJ2-5	NA	CASSFGGRETQYF	TGTGCCAGCAGCTTCGGGGGGCGAGAGACCCAGTACTTC
TRBV6-9	13	many	TRBJ1-5	TRBD1	CASRTGQDQPQHF	TGTGCCAGCAGGACAGGGCAGGACCAGCCCCAGCATTTT
TRBV15	14	many	TRBJ2-7	TRBD1	CATSRDGTGNEQYF	TGTGCCACCAGCAGAGATGGGACAGGGAACGAGCAGTACTTC
TRBV7-9	13	NA	TRBJ1-1	NA	CASSPVGEAEAFF	TGTGCCAGCAGTCCTGTCGGGGAGGCTGAAGCTTTCTTT
TRBV11-2	15	few	TRBJ2-1	TRBD2	CASSPLAGGLNEQFF	TGTGCCAGCAGCCCCTTAGCGGGGGGGCTAAATGAGCAGTTCTTC
TRBV12-3/TRBV12-4	15	NA	TRBJ1-1	TRBD1	CASRMIGTGDAEAFF	TGTGCCAGCAGAATGATCGGGACAGGGGACGCTGAAGCTTTCTTT
TRBV7-9	12	few	TRBJ1-1	NA	CASSLGHPGAFF	TGTGCCAGCAGCTTAGGGCACCCTGGAGCTTTCTTT
TRBV4-2	15	many	TRBJ1-1	TRBD1	CASRYRQGENTEAFF	TGTGCCAGCAGGTATCGACAGGGAGAAAACACTGAAGCTTTCTTT
TRBV7-2	14	many	TRBJ1-1	NA	CASSFQGWGTEAFF	TGTGCCAGCAGCTTTCAGGGTTGGGGGACTGAAGCTTTCTTT
TRBV11-1	16	NA	TRBJ2-7	TRBD2	CASSRAREASSYEQYF	TGTGCCAGCAGCCGCGCTCGGGAGGCGAGCTCCTACGAGCAGTACTTC
TRBV6-2/TRBV6-3	13	many	TRBJ2-7	NA	CASRRKSRNEQYF	TGTGCCAGCAGACGAAAATCACGCAACGAGCAGTACTTC
TRBV2	14	few	TRBJ2-7	NA	CASTRAGSSYEQYF	TGTGCCAGCACTCGGGCGGGTTCATCCTACGAGCAGTACTTC
TRBV6-5	15	NA	TRBJ1-5	NA	CASSYSTVGNQPQHF	TGTGCCAGCAGTTACTCGACCGTTGGCAATCAGCCCCAGCATTTT
TRBV6-1	14	many	TRBJ2-6	NA	CASTRSAGANVLTF	TGTGCCAGCACAAGATCCGCCGGGGCCAACGTCCTGACTTTC
TRBV6-5	14	few	TRBJ2-2	NA	CASSYSWDAGELFF	TGTGCCAGCAGTTACTCTTGGGACGCCGGGGAGCTGTTTTTT
TRBV19	15	many	TRBJ1-2	NA	CASSATRPTNYGYTF	TGTGCCAGTAGTGCCACACGACCGACTAACTATGGCTACACCTTC
TRBV24-1	11	many	TRBJ2-2	NA	CATSDFAELFF	TGTGCCACCAGTGATTTTGCGGAGCTGTTTTTT
TRBV12-3/TRBV12-4	13	NA	TRBJ1-1	NA	CASTPYRATEAFF	TGTGCCAGCACCCCTTACAGGGCTACTGAAGCTTTCTTT
TRBV12-3/TRBV12-4	14	many	TRBJ1-3	NA	CASSTGASGNTIYF	TGTGCCAGCAGTACAGGAGCATCTGGAAACACCATATATTTT
TRBV6-1	17	NA	TRBJ1-5	TRBD1	CASSTGTGTVSNQPQHF	TGTGCCAGCAGTACAGGCACCGGGACAGTTAGCAATCAGCCCCAGCATTTT
TRBV12-3/TRBV12-4	13	NA	TRBJ1-2	NA	CASSTGRDYGYTF	TGTGCCAGCAGTACTGGACGCGACTATGGCTACACCTTC
TRBV6-5	15	many	TRBJ2-2	TRBD2	CASSYDVAGGWELFF	TGTGCCAGCAGTTACGATGTAGCGGGGGGGTGGGAGCTGTTTTTT
TRBV12-3/TRBV12-4	16	NA	TRBJ2-7	NA	CASSFLDTQVPYEQYF	TGTGCCAGCAGTTTCTTGGACACACAGGTCCCCTACGAGCAGTACTTC
TRBV7-3	13	many	TRBJ1-1	NA	CASSWVQGTEAFF	TGTGCCAGCAGCTGGGTACAGGGAACTGAAGCTTTCTTT
TRBV28	17	many	TRBJ1-3	TRBD1	CASSLRDRVRSGNTIYF	TGTGCCAGCAGTCTCCGGGACAGGGTTAGATCTGGAAACACCATATATTTT
TRBV18	15	NA	TRBJ1-1	NA	CASSPKTVMNTEAFF	TGTGCCAGCTCACCAAAGACAGTGATGAACACTGAAGCTTTCTTT
TRBV6-1	14	many	TRBJ2-7	TRBD1	CASPGTGVAYEQYF	TGTGCCAGCCCCGGGACAGGGGTAGCCTACGAGCAGTACTTC
TRBV2	13	many	TRBJ2-5	NA	CASSGRFQETQYF	TGTGCCAGCAGTGGACGTTTCCAAGAGACCCAGTACTTC
TRBV7-9	12	many	TRBJ2-7	NA	CASSPLGYEQYF	TGTGCCAGCAGTCCCCTGGGGTACGAGCAGTACTTC
TRBV28	17	NA	TRBJ1-1	NA	CASSYRRRGDMNTEAFF	TGTGCCAGCAGTTACAGGAGACGCGGGGACATGAACACTGAAGCTTTCTTT
TRBV12-3/TRBV12-4	13	many	TRBJ1-1	NA	CASRTDLDPEAFF	TGTGCCAGCAGGACAGATTTAGACCCTGAAGCTTTCTTT
TRBV19	18	few	TRBJ1-5	NA	CASSSGFTPNYSNQPQHF	TGTGCCAGTAGTTCAGGGTTTACCCCTAACTATAGCAATCAGCCCCAGCATTTT
TRBV20-1	14	many	TRBJ2-5	TRBD2	CSASRLAGAETQYF	TGCAGTGCTAGCCGACTAGCGGGGGCGGAGACCCAGTACTTC
TRBV19	13	NA	TRBJ2-5	NA	CASSIQKKETQYF	TGTGCCAGTAGTATACAGAAAAAAGAGACCCAGTACTTC
TRBV6-5	14	many	TRBJ2-7	NA	CASTIGQHLCEQYF	TGTGCCAGCACCATCGGGCAGCATTTGTGCGAGCAGTACTTC
TRBV9	14	NA	TRBJ1-1	NA	CASSSEGVRAEAFF	TGTGCCAGCAGCTCCGAGGGGGTGAGGGCTGAAGCTTTCTTT
TRBV29-1	15	many	TRBJ1-2	TRBD1	CSVDPGTGGPYGYTF	TGCAGCGTTGACCCCGGGACAGGGGGCCCCTATGGCTACACCTTC
TRBV19	14	NA	TRBJ2-2	NA	CASSIGLSTGELLF	TGTGCCAGTAGTATAGGACTGTCAACCGGGGAGCTGTTGTTT
TRBV4-2	13	many	TRBJ1-2	NA	CASSQDRSYGYTF	TGTGCCAGCAGCCAAGATCGAAGCTATGGCTACACCTTC
TRBV12-3/TRBV12-4	14	NA	TRBJ2-2	NA	CASSLSWGPGELFF	TGTGCCAGCAGTTTAAGCTGGGGACCCGGGGAGCTGTTTTTT
TRBV10-3	13	many	TRBJ1-2	NA	CAIRPGIDYGYTF	TGTGCCATCAGGCCGGGTATTGACTATGGCTACACCTTC
TRBV28	12	many	TRBJ1-5	NA	CASSSTDQPQHF	TGTGCCAGCAGTTCGACCGATCAGCCCCAGCATTTT